This T cell receptor beta chain was identified during a study of OX40 agonist ivuxolimab in advanced cancers. TCRdb keeps only in-frame clones here, not all; method: immunoSEQ multiplex PCR. The sample shows approximately 82,000 clones, around 85% of them seen only once. The germline CDR1 and CDR2 sequences are SGHTA and FQGNSA. This CDR3 has 14 amino acids. Trimming stripped 3 bases from V and 2 bases from J, with 10 bases between. Broader study findings: Low normalized T-cell clonal expansion was also seen in some nonresponders.

A single count supports this clone. Its antigen is currently unknown. This receptor was taken from an adult with an advanced solid tumor such as melanoma, head and neck, liver or kidney cancer. The V and J genes are TRBV7-2 and TRBJ1-2; a weak D match, TRBD1 (5 bases). Here the sequenced sample was CD4+ or CD8+ T cells sorted from blood, taken in a trial of the OX40 agonist ivuxolimab. The CDR3 is CASSLTTANYGYTF. The CDR3 coding sequence is TGTGCCAGCAGCTTGACGACAGCGAACTATGGCTACACCTTC.